This T cell receptor (beta chain) was obtained from a study of blood T cell repertoires in COVID-19. Method: immunoSEQ multiplex PCR; TCRdb's copy keeps in-frame clones and lacks some. The table lists some 300,000 clones, about nine tenths of them singletons. This CDR3 comprises 15 residues. Losses at the gene ends were 3 bases for V and 4 bases for J; bases not matched to a gene: 3. From germline, CDR1 is SGHRS and CDR2 YFSETQ. The sequence came from a woman between 45 and 65 years old who had been exposed to COVID-19. Specimen: PBMCs or T cells enriched from blood (not recorded which). V is TRBV5-1 and J is TRBJ2-1, with 11 bases identical to TRBD2. The CDR3 DNA sequence: TGCGCCAGCAGCTCCCCTAGCGGGGGGTACAATGAGCAGTTCTTC. Protein: CASSSPSGGYNEQFF. Full variable domain (outside the CDR3, taken from reference TRBV5-1 and TRBJ2-1): KAGVTQTPRYLIKTRGQQVTLSCSPISGHRSVSWYQQTPGQGLQFLFEYFSETQRNKGNFPGRFSGRQFSNSRSEMNVSTLELGDSALYLCASSSPSGGYNEQFFGPGTRLTVL.